A selection of T cell receptor beta chains follows, all from one sample in a study of metastatic and nonmetastatic thyroid tumors. TCRdb used MiXCR to call clones anew from the PCR reads. This table has around 5,000 clones, over 25% appearing once. The sequenced sample consisted of adjacent normal tissue. All receptors come from a female donor with papillary thyroid cancer or a benign thyroid nodule (not recorded which). Some clones in this sample may be carry-over from other donors' samples. Both conserved end residues are part of each CDR3. The D gene is left open where the match is weak. The listing skips clone size in some rows; elsewhere it reads once, few, many or a size class.

D	V	size	length	J	DNA	CDR3
-	TRBV7-2	-	13	TRBJ2-5	TGTGCCAGCAGCTCTGGACTTGGGGGGACCCAGTACTTC	CASSSGLGGTQYF
-	TRBV2	-	14	TRBJ2-7	TGTGCCAGCAGGTCCGGGCAGGGCGTGGACGAGCAGTACTTC	CASRSGQGVDEQYF
-	TRBV2	-	11	TRBJ2-7	TGTGCCCGCGGCCTGGGGTACGAGCAGTACTTC	CARGLGYEQYF
-	TRBV20-1	-	16	TRBJ2-1	TGCAGTGCTAAACTCAGGGGGGGCTGGGTGAACAATGAGCAGTTCTTC	CSAKLRGGWVNNEQFF
-	TRBV28	-	14	TRBJ2-1	TGTGCCACCCCCCGGGGCCAAATCGCCGATGATCAGTTCTTC	CATPRGQIADDQFF
-	TRBV7-8	many	11	TRBJ2-1	TGTGCCAGCAGCCTCGGTGGAGAGCAGTTCTTC	CASSLGGEQFF
-	TRBV27	-	16	TRBJ2-1	TGTGCCAGCAGTTCAGGGGCAATTGGGTCGTACAATGAGCAGTTCTTC	CASSSGAIGSYNEQFF
-	TRBV20-1	-	15	TRBJ2-1	TGCAGTGCTAGAGTTAAGGGACAAGCCTACAATGAGCAGTTCTTC	CSARVKGQAYNEQFF
-	TRBV10-3	many	14	TRBJ1-5	TGTGCCATCGGAACAGGCGATAGCAATCAGCCCCAGCATTTT	CAIGTGDSNQPQHF
TRBD2	TRBV5-1	-	16	TRBJ2-3	TGCGCCAGCAGCTTGTGGGGGAGGGCCGACACAGATACGCAGTATTTT	CASSLWGRADTDTQYF
-	TRBV6-2/TRBV6-3	medium-sized	16	TRBJ2-3	TGTGCCAGCAGTTACGGGACCTCCATCCGCACAGATACGCAGTATTTT	CASSYGTSIRTDTQYF
-	TRBV20-1	few	14	TRBJ1-4	TGCAGTGCTAGTCCAGCCTCTGGCAGTGAAAAACTGTTTTTT	CSASPASGSEKLFF
TRBD1	TRBV20-1	-	17	TRBJ1-6	TGCAGTGCTATCGCCCAGTACTCAGGGGGCAGTAATTCACCCCTCCACTTT	CSAIAQYSGGSNSPLHF
-	TRBV7-8	-	16	TRBJ1-1	TGTGCCAGCAGCTCAGAAGAGGGGGGGACCAACACTGAAGCTTTCTTT	CASSSEEGGTNTEAFF
TRBD2	TRBV9	-	16	TRBJ2-5	TGTGCCAGCAGCGTAGAGTACCTAGCGGGTCAAGAGACCCAGTACTTC	CASSVEYLAGQETQYF
-	TRBV10-1	medium-sized	13	TRBJ2-7	TGCGCCAGCAGTGAGTGGGCAGGGTCCGAGCAGTACTTC	CASSEWAGSEQYF
-	TRBV9	many	14	TRBJ2-7	TGTGCCAGCAGCATAGGGACATCGTCCTACGAGCAGTACTTC	CASSIGTSSYEQYF
-	TRBV28	many	15	TRBJ1-6	TGTGCCAGCACCCTACAGGCCTCCTGGAATTCACCCCTCCACTTT	CASTLQASWNSPLHF
TRBD1	TRBV2	-	13	TRBJ2-5	TGTGCCAGCAGAAAGGGGGCCGAAGAGACCCAGTACTTC	CASRKGAEETQYF
-	TRBV28	many	16	TRBJ2-7	TGTGCCAGCAGTCAGCTTTTGGGGACCACCGCCTACGAGCAGTACTTC	CASSQLLGTTAYEQYF
TRBD1	TRBV25-1	-	14	TRBJ1-5	TGTGCCAGTCCCTCCGGGACAGACAATCAGCCCCAGCATTTT	CASPSGTDNQPQHF
-	TRBV19	few	13	TRBJ2-5	TGTGCCAGTAGTACCGGGACTTCGGGGACCCAGTACTTC	CASSTGTSGTQYF
-	TRBV5-1	few	14	TRBJ1-1	TGCGCCAGCAGTCTACAGGGAGAGAGGACTGAAGCTTTCTTT	CASSLQGERTEAFF
-	TRBV6-1	many	15	TRBJ1-2	TGTGCCAGCAGTGAAGGATTGTGGAGTAACTATGGCTACACCTTC	CASSEGLWSNYGYTF
-	TRBV20-1	many	13	TRBJ1-2	TGCAGTGCTAGAGTCACAGCCCTGTCTGGCTACACCTTC	CSARVTALSGYTF
TRBD2	TRBV5-1	large	14	TRBJ2-2	TGCGCCAGCAGCGGAGGGACTAGCGGCGGGGAGCTGTTTTTT	CASSGGTSGGELFF
-	TRBV6-1	medium-sized	15	TRBJ2-5	TGTGCCAGCAGTCCGCTTGGGGGCCCTCAAGAGACCCAGTACTTC	CASSPLGGPQETQYF
TRBD2	TRBV2	few	15	TRBJ2-5	TGTGCCAGCAGCCTCCAGCGGGGATCACAAGGGACCCAGTACTTC	CASSLQRGSQGTQYF
TRBD1	TRBV3-1	few	18	TRBJ1-6	TGTGCCAGCAGCCAAGTACAGGGGGCGGCCACCTATAATTCACCCCTCCACTTT	CASSQVQGAATYNSPLHF
-	TRBV30	many	11	TRBJ2-7	TGTGCCTGGAGTCCCCTCTACGAGCAGTACTTC	CAWSPLYEQYF
TRBD1	TRBV5-4	many	15	TRBJ2-7	TGTGCCAGCAGCCGCCCACCGGGACAGGGGGACGAGCAGTACTTC	CASSRPPGQGDEQYF
TRBD1	TRBV5-1	-	16	TRBJ1-2	TGCGCCAGCAGCCGAGGAACGGAGGGACAGACCAATGGCTACACCTTC	CASSRGTEGQTNGYTF
-	TRBV7-8	medium-sized	15	TRBJ2-1	TGTGCCAGCAGCCTTAGGATAGAGACCTACAATGAGCAGTTCTTC	CASSLRIETYNEQFF
-	TRBV5-1	few	13	TRBJ2-7	TGCGCCAGCAGCGGGACGGGGGATAGAGAGCAGTACTTC	CASSGTGDREQYF
-	TRBV19	few	13	TRBJ1-1	TGTGCCATTATCGCAAAATTGAACACTGAAGCTTTCTTT	CAIIAKLNTEAFF
-	TRBV3-1	-	14	TRBJ1-6	TGTGCCAGCAGCCAAGGTACCTCGAATTCACCCCTCCACTTT	CASSQGTSNSPLHF